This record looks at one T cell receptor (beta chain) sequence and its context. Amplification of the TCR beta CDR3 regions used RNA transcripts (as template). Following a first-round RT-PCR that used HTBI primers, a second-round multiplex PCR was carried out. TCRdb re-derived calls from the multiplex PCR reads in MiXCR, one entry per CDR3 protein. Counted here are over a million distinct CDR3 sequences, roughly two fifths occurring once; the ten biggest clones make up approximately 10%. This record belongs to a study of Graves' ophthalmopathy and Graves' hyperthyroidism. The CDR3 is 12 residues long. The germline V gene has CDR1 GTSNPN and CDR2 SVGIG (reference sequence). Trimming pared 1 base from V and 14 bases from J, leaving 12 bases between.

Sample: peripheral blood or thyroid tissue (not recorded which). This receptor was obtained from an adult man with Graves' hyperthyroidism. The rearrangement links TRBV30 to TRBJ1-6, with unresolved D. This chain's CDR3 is CAWSDLHGALHF. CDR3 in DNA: TGTGCCTGGAGTGATCTTCATGGCGCCCTCCACTTT.